The 17 T cell receptor beta chains presented below share a single source sample, sequenced in a study of blood T cell repertoires in COVID-19. Sequencing used immunoSEQ multiplex PCR; TCRdb keeps in-frame clones, though not all of them. Here the sample spans about 170,000 clones, approximately 90% being singletons. Source material: peripheral blood. The receptors stem from a middle-aged man who had recovered from COVID-19.

V and J are TRBV5-1 and TRBJ1-3, with TRBD1 identical over 7 bases. There are 17 residues in the CDR3. Germline lookup yields CDR1 SGHRS and CDR2 YFSETQ. J was trimmed by 0 bases and V by 0 bases; bases with no gene match: 6. In nucleotides, the CDR3 is TGCGCCAGCAGCTTGGAGCCAGGGGGGAGCTCTGGAAACACCATATATTTT. Amino acid sequence: CASSLEPGGSSGNTIYF.

V usage is TRBV27 and J usage is TRBJ2-3; 11 bases align to TRBD2. The V and J ends lost 2 bases and 4 bases, in that order; junction bases with no gene match: 11. Germline CDR1 MNHEY, CDR2 SMNVEV (reference sequence). This CDR3 is 18 amino acids long. The CDR3 nucleotides read TGTGCCAGCAGTTTAGACCATATTAGCGGGGGGGCCGCAGATACGCAGTATTTT. It specifies CASSLDHISGGAADTQYF.

This clone appeared once. V usage is TRBV6-6 and J usage is TRBJ1-2; D gene uncertain. Trimming left V 7 bases short and J 4 bases short, with 13 bases between. CDR1 is MNHNY, CDR2 SVGAGI, per germline (reference sequence). The CDR3 is 13 amino acids. The CDR3 loop is CASNPGGFYGYTF. CDR3 sequence (DNA): TGTGCCAGCAACCCGGGAGGGTTCTATGGCTACACCTTC.

The chain employs TRBV6-4 and TRBJ1-3; D not resolved. Per the germline V gene, CDR1 is MRHNA and CDR2 is SNTAGT. This CDR3 is 15 amino acids long. The V end was cut by 0 bases, the J end by 4 bases, with 10 bases between. CDR3 nucleotide sequence: TGTGCCAGCAGTGACTCAGAGTTTTCAGGAAACACCATATATTTT. Residues: CASSDSEFSGNTIYF.

This rearrangement joins TRBV27 to TRBJ2-7, with TRBD1 matching over 9 bases. Germline-derived CDR1 and CDR2 are MNHEY and SMNVEV (reference sequence). Germline trimming cut 4 bases from V and 6 bases from J; bases unmatched to any gene: 10. The CDR3 is made up of 15 amino acids. The CDR3 reads CASSSHGTGKGEQYF. The CDR3 DNA reads as TGTGCCAGCAGTTCGCACGGGACAGGGAAGGGCGAGCAGTACTTC.

The chain has TRBV29-1 and TRBJ1-3, with D unclear. The germline V and J ends were trimmed by 5 bases and 0 bases, with 8 bases remaining between them. The germline gives CDR1 SQVTM, CDR2 ANQGSEA. This CDR3 is built from 13 residues. This CDR3 is CSVSGPSGNTIYF. The CDR3 region has the DNA TGCAGCGTTAGCGGGCCCTCTGGAAACACCATATATTTT. The full variable domain, in which reference TRBV29-1 and TRBJ1-3 provide the parts outside the CDR3, is SAVISQKPSRDICQRGTSLTIQCQVDSQVTMMFWYRQQPGQSLTLIATANQGSEATYESGFVIDKFPISRPNLTFSTLTVSNMSPEDSSIYLCSVSGPSGNTIYFGEGSWLTVV.

This chain connects TRBV24-1 to TRBJ2-3; TRBD2 is a possible D gene (5 bases). CDR1 and CDR2 from the germline V gene are KGHDR and SFDVKD. The ends were cut back, 1 base at V and 4 bases at J, with 8 bases in the middle. There are 14 residues in the CDR3. The CDR3 bases are TGTGCCACCAGTGATTTCGGAGGCTCAGATACGCAGTATTTT. Translating it yields CATSDFGGSDTQYF.

The J gene is TRBJ2-1, the V gene TRBV19; the match to TRBD1 covers 7 bases. The CDR3 runs 17 residues. The V gene's germline CDR1 is LNHDA and CDR2 SQIVND (reference sequence). Trimming cost V 7 bases and J 0 bases; bases outside gene matches: 12. CDR3 in amino acids: CASTFRGPSSSYNEQFF. CDR3 DNA sequence: TGTGCCAGTACCTTTAGGGGGCCGTCGAGCTCCTACAATGAGCAGTTCTTC.

The chain is built from TRBV7-3 and TRBJ1-2; perhaps TRBD1 as D (5 bases). Germline CDR1 SGHTA, CDR2 FQGTGA. This CDR3 region has 13 residues. V lost 2 bases and J 7 bases, leaving 11 bases between the germline ends. This chain's CDR3 is CASSLLQGGGYTF. CDR3 nucleotide sequence: TGTGCCAGCAGCTTATTGCAGGGAGGTGGCTACACCTTC.

V usage is TRBV7-2 and J usage is TRBJ1-2; 7 bases match TRBD1. In germline, CDR1 is SGHTA, CDR2 FQGNSA. CDR3 length: 13 residues. V lost 6 bases, J lost 4 bases, and 5 bases stayed unmatched. CDR3 nucleotides: TGTGCCAGCAGTCGGGACAGCTCCTATGGCTACACCTTC. This codes for CASSRDSSYGYTF. The whole variable domain, filled in from reference TRBV7-2 and TRBJ1-2, reads GAGVSQSPSNKVTEKGKDVELRCDPISGHTALYWYRQSLGQGLEFLIYFQGNSAPDKSGLPSDRFSAERTGGSVSTLTIQRTQQEDSAVYLCASSRDSSYGYTFGSGTRLTVV.

This chain links TRBV18 with TRBJ2-7; D perhaps matches TRBD2 (6 bases). Germline V gene lookup returns CDR1 KGHSH and CDR2 LQKENI. The V gene lost 3 bases and the J gene lost 6 bases, with 21 bases spanning the gap. CDR3 length equals 16 residues. The CDR3, as DNA: TGTGCCAGCTCACCGCCTCTAGGGAGCGGAGGGCGCGAGCAGTACTTC. As protein: CASSPPLGSGGREQYF.

V gene TRBV7-2 combines with J gene TRBJ1-1; 7 positions agree with TRBD1. The CDR3 spans 13 residues. Trimming took 5 bases from V and 6 from J; bases not matched to a gene: 6. Germline CDR1 is SGHTA and CDR2 is FQGNSA. The CDR3 DNA sequence: TGTGCCAGCAGCCCGGACAGGATGGCTGAAGCTTTCTTT. This sequence encodes CASSPDRMAEAFF. The variable domain in full, completed from reference TRBV7-2 and TRBJ1-1, reads GAGVSQSPSNKVTEKGKDVELRCDPISGHTALYWYRQSLGQGLEFLIYFQGNSAPDKSGLPSDRFSAERTGGSVSTLTIQRTQQEDSAVYLCASSPDRMAEAFFGQGTRLTVV.

Here the CDR3 DNA reads TGTGCCAGCAGCTTAGGTCCTAGCGGACGCACAGATACGCAGTATTTT. Its protein product is CASSLGPSGRTDTQYF. The chain links TRBV11-2 to TRBJ2-3; 7 bases align to TRBD2. Germline trimming cut 1 base from V and 1 base from J; bases unmatched to any gene: 5. The CDR3 extends over 16 amino acids. CDR1 is SGHAT, CDR2 FQNNGV, per germline.

V usage is TRBV15 and J usage is TRBJ2-2; 7 nucleotides line up with TRBD1. The CDR3 runs to 15 residues. V was clipped by 0 bases and J by 4 bases; unmatched bases: 2. Per the germline V gene, CDR1 is LNHNV and CDR2 is YYDKDF (reference sequence). CDR3 sequence: CATSREYRGTGELFF. As DNA, the CDR3 is TGTGCCACCAGCAGAGAATACAGGGGCACCGGGGAGCTGTTTTTT.

This clone was recorded only once. The genes are TRBV2 and TRBJ2-7; 7 bases are a match to TRBD1. Germline assignment: CDR1 SNHLY and CDR2 FYNNEI. CDR3 length: 13 residues. With V trimmed by 7 bases and J by 6 bases, 9 bases remained unmatched. This CDR3 is CASKGQGVSEQYF. CDR3 DNA sequence: TGTGCCAGCAAAGGGCAGGGGGTAAGCGAGCAGTACTTC.

V is TRBV6-5 and J is TRBJ2-3, with 12 nucleotides matching TRBD2. The germline V gene encodes CDR1 MNHEY and CDR2 SVGAGI. The V gene end was trimmed by 9 bases and the J gene end by 3 bases; junction bases not matched to a gene: 7. The length of the CDR3 is 15 residues. The CDR3 loop is CASSSGGASTDTQYF. CDR3 nucleotide sequence: TGTGCCAGTTCTAGCGGGGGGGCGTCGACAGATACGCAGTATTTT.

This chain joins TRBV7-9 and TRBJ2-6, with D perhaps TRBD1 (6 bases). Per the germline V gene, CDR1 is SEHNR and CDR2 is FQNEAQ (reference sequence). The CDR3 is made up of 15 amino acids. V lost 3 bases and J 2 bases, leaving 8 bases between the germline ends. CDR3 region: CASSFRGPGANVLTF. The DNA of the CDR3 is TGTGCCAGCAGCTTCAGGGGCCCTGGGGCCAACGTCCTGACTTTC.